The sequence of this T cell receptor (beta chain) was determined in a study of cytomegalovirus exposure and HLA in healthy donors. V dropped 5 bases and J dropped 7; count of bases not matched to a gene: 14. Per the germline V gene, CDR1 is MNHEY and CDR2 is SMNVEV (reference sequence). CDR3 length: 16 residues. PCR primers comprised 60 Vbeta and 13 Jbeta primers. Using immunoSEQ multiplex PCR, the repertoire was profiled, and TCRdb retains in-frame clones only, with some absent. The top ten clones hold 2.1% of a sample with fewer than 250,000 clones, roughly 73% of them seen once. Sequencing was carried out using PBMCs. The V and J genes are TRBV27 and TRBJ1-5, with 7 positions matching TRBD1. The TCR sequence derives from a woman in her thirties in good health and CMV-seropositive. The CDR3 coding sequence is TGTGCCAGCAGTGCCACCGCTTACAGGGGACCGCAGCCCCAGCATTTT. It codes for CASSATAYRGPQPQHF.